Listed here are 30 T cell receptor beta chains from one sample, sequenced in a study of T cell responses to AZD1222 COVID-19 vaccine. Libraries were prepared by immunoSEQ multiplex PCR; TCRdb keeps only in-frame clonotypes and omits some of them. Of under 150,000 clones in the sample, about 91% are singletons; the top ten hold about a tenth. The source material was peripheral blood, sampled 28 days after the second AZD1222 dose. These receptors were collected from an adult who received the AZD1222 COVID-19 vaccine.

The chain recombines TRBV7-2 with TRBJ2-5; 10 bases match TRBD2. The junction had 20 bases not matched to a gene; V was cut back by 5 bases and J by 5 bases. Germline V gene data show CDR1 as SGHTA and CDR2 as FQGNSA. This CDR3 region has 19 residues. CDR3 nucleotides: TGTGCCAGCAGCCCCAGACGGGTCCAGCGGGGGGGCGGTCGGGAGACCCAGTACTTC. Its protein product is CASSPRRVQRGGGRETQYF. Drawing the rest from reference TRBV7-2 and TRBJ2-5, the complete variable domain is GAGVSQSPSNKVTEKGKDVELRCDPISGHTALYWYRQSLGQGLEFLIYFQGNSAPDKSGLPSDRFSAERTGGSVSTLTIQRTQQEDSAVYLCASSPRRVQRGGGRETQYFGPGTRLLVL.

The rearrangement uses TRBV10-3 and TRBJ1-1, with unresolved D. Germline V gene lookup returns CDR1 ENHRY and CDR2 SYGVKD. V lost 2 bases to trimming and J lost 10 bases, with 32 bases between them. The CDR3 loop spans 19 amino acids. CDR3 nucleotides: TGTGCCATCAGTGAGCCTCCTGGGCTCCCCAATGCCCTTGAACTGAGAGCTTTCTTT. This encodes CAISEPPGLPNALELRAFF.

This CDR3 reads CASSQGRNTEAFF. CDR3 nucleotides: TGTGCCAGCAGCCAGGGACGGAACACTGAAGCTTTCTTT. The rearrangement uses TRBV2 and TRBJ1-1; the D gene is possibly TRBD1 (5 bases). V was trimmed by 6 bases and J by 1 base, leaving 9 bases between them. This CDR3 is 13 amino acids long. CDR1 is SNHLY and CDR2 is FYNNEI in the germline V gene.

The gene calls are TRBV18 and TRBJ2-2; 9 bases are shared with TRBD2. The CDR3 totals 15 residues. Germline V CDR1 and CDR2: KGHSH, LQKENI. Trimming at V came to 6 bases and at J to 5 bases, leaving 7 bases not matched to a gene. The CDR3 DNA is TGTGCCAGCTCGCGCGCTAGCGGGGATACCGGGGAGCTGTTTTTT. Protein product: CASSRASGDTGELFF.

The genes are TRBV19 and TRBJ2-2; D unresolved. CDR1 and CDR2 from the germline V gene are LNHDA and SQIVND (reference sequence). The CDR3 consists of 11 residues. The ends were cut back, 6 bases at V and 6 bases at J, with 5 bases in the middle. CDR3 nucleotides: TGTGCCAGTAGGTCCTCCGGGGAGCTGTTTTTT. It codes for CASRSSGELFF.

The chain uses TRBV10-3 and TRBJ1-2, with D perhaps TRBD1 (6 bases). The germline CDR1 and CDR2 sequences are ENHRY and SYGVKD. Deletions cut 0 bases from V and 2 bases from J, with 16 bases between. CDR3 length: 17 residues. This CDR3 reads CAISESPGQTSNYGYTF. The CDR3 DNA follows: TGTGCCATCAGTGAGTCCCCAGGACAGACTTCGAACTATGGCTACACCTTC.

This rearrangement joins TRBV18 to TRBJ1-1; the match to TRBD1 covers 10 bases. CDR1 and CDR2 from the germline V gene are KGHSH and LQKENI. V lost 3 bases, J lost 2 bases, and 6 bases stayed unmatched. The CDR3 length is 16 residues. The DNA of the CDR3 is TGTGCCAGCTCACCGACTGGGACAGGGGTAAACACTGAAGCTTTCTTT. Translating it yields CASSPTGTGVNTEAFF.

The chain recombines TRBV4-1 with TRBJ2-1, with 7 nucleotides matching TRBD1. CDR1 and CDR2 from the germline V gene are MGHRA and YSYEKL. Trimming removed 3 bases from V and 12 bases from J; junction bases left unmatched: 14. The CDR3 is made up of 15 amino acids. The CDR3 coding sequence is TGCGCCAGCAGCCAGGCAGGGGGACCTAAAAACGGGCAGTTCTTC. Its translation is CASSQAGGPKNGQFF.

The CDR3 nucleotides are TGTGCCACCCTTCCCCAGGGATTCAACTATGGCTACACCTTC. Translation gives CATLPQGFNYGYTF. The chain employs TRBV19 and TRBJ1-2, with D possibly TRBD1 on 5 matching bases. The CDR3 covers 14 residues. Germline values: CDR1 LNHDA, CDR2 SQIVND (reference sequence). The V end was cut by 10 bases, the J end by 2 bases, with 17 bases between. Combining the CDR3 with reference TRBV19 and TRBJ1-2 gives the whole variable domain DGGITQSPKYLFRKEGQNVTLSCEQNLNHDAMYWYRQDPGQGLRLIYYSQIVNDFQKGDIAEGYSVSREKKESFPLTVTSAQKNPTAFYLCATLPQGFNYGYTFGSGTRLTVV.

The V gene is TRBV5-1, the J gene TRBJ1-1, with a possible D match to TRBD1 (5 bases). The CDR3 runs 14 residues. Trimming removed 4 bases from V and 3 bases from J, with 13 bases in between. Germline lookup yields CDR1 SGHRS and CDR2 YFSETQ. The CDR3 DNA reads TGCGCCAGCAGCCCCACGGGGGGGGACACTGAAGCTTTCTTT. Encoded protein: CASSPTGGDTEAFF.

The V call is TRBV4-2, the J call TRBJ2-7, with a possible D match to TRBD2 (5 bases). CDR1 and CDR2 (germline): LGHNA, YNFKEQ. The CDR3 contains 13 residues. The ends were cut back, 1 base at V and 5 bases at J, with 9 bases in the middle. Here the CDR3 reads CASSQAPGDEQYV. CDR3 bases: TGTGCCAGCAGCCAAGCCCCCGGGGACGAGCAGTACGTC.

The J gene is TRBJ2-4, the V gene TRBV4-2; D perhaps matches TRBD2 (5 bases). The ends were cut back, 0 bases at V and 2 bases at J, with 11 bases in the middle. This CDR3 spans 16 amino acids. Germline-derived CDR1 and CDR2 are LGHNA and YNFKEQ. The chain's CDR3 is CASSQDWRGPKNIQYF. The CDR3, as DNA: TGTGCCAGCAGCCAAGACTGGAGAGGGCCCAAAAACATTCAGTACTTC.

This clone was seen once. The rearrangement uses TRBV27 and TRBJ1-1, with TRBD1 matching over 9 bases. This CDR3 is built from 13 residues. The germline V gene has CDR1 MNHEY and CDR2 SMNVEV (reference sequence). The junction had 8 bases not matched to a gene; V was cut back by 8 bases and J by 7 bases. CDR3 sequence: CASGWGQGFEAFF. DNA for the CDR3: TGTGCCAGCGGGTGGGGACAGGGATTTGAAGCTTTCTTT.

The rearrangement joins TRBV5-6 to TRBJ1-3, with TRBD1 matching over 7 bases. Germline CDR1 is SGHDT and CDR2 is YYEEEE. The CDR3 consists of 19 residues. The V gene end was trimmed by 0 bases and the J gene end by 0 bases; junction bases not matched to a gene: 12. This CDR3 reads CASSLGDREGTDSGNTIYF. DNA for the CDR3: TGTGCCAGCAGCTTGGGCGACAGGGAGGGAACGGACTCTGGAAACACCATATATTTT.

The chain carries TRBV4-1 and TRBJ2-1, with 12 positions matching TRBD2. The CDR3 has 15 amino acids. Germline V gene data show CDR1 as MGHRA and CDR2 as YSYEKL. V dropped 6 bases and J dropped 7; count of bases not matched to a gene: 7. The CDR3 protein is CASSLAGGPGNEQFF. The CDR3 DNA sequence: TGCGCCAGCAGTCTAGCGGGAGGGCCGGGGAATGAGCAGTTCTTC.

The chain couples TRBV28 to TRBJ2-5; tentative D call: TRBD1 (6 bases). The germline gives CDR1 MDHEN, CDR2 SYDVKM. This CDR3 has 20 residues. V lost 6 bases, J lost 1 base, and 30 bases lay in between. The CDR3, as DNA: TGTGCCAGCAGATTGATACAGGGAGAGAGTGGTGCGGGTCTCCAAGAGACCCAGTACTTC. Amino acid sequence: CASRLIQGESGAGLQETQYF.

This clone has only one observation. The chain has TRBV19 and TRBJ1-5; 9 nucleotides agree with TRBD1. The CDR3 is made up of 15 amino acids. Germline CDR1 is LNHDA and CDR2 is SQIVND (reference sequence). With V trimmed by 8 bases and J by 5 bases, 10 bases remained unmatched. The CDR3 DNA reads TGTGCCAGTCGACAGGGGGTGTTTTCTTATCAGCCCCAGCATTTT. Its protein is CASRQGVFSYQPQHF.

This chain joins TRBV6-5 and TRBJ1-1; D is possibly TRBD1 (5 bases). CDR3 length: 13 residues. Looked up from germline, CDR1 is MNHEY and CDR2 is SVGAGI. Deletions cut 4 bases from V and 0 bases from J, with 6 bases between. CDR3 nucleotides: TGTGCCAGCAGTTTGGGGGTGAACACTGAAGCTTTCTTT. The encoded protein is CASSLGVNTEAFF.

The chain employs TRBV6-4 and TRBJ1-5, with TRBD1 as a possible D gene (6 bases). The germline V and J ends were trimmed by 5 bases and 4 bases, with 12 bases remaining between them. The CDR3 runs to 14 residues. Germline CDR1 and CDR2: MRHNA and SNTAGT. The CDR3 reads CASSPQGGNQPQHF. CDR3 bases: TGTGCCAGCAGTCCTCAAGGGGGGAATCAGCCCCAGCATTTT.

This chain joins TRBV11-2 and TRBJ1-1, with D perhaps TRBD1 (5 bases). V was shortened by 1 base and J by 0 bases, with 9 bases between the two germline ends. The germline V gene has CDR1 SGHAT and CDR2 FQNNGV. The length of the CDR3 is 15 residues. CDR3 in amino acids: CASSLVRGMNTEAFF. CDR3 DNA sequence: TGTGCCAGCAGCTTAGTGCGGGGGATGAACACTGAAGCTTTCTTT.

The rearrangement joins TRBV27 to TRBJ1-5, with TRBD1 as a possible D gene (5 bases). Per the germline V gene, CDR1 is MNHEY and CDR2 is SMNVEV (reference sequence). Between the trimmed V and J ends, which lost 2 bases and 4 bases, there was a span of 12 bases. There are 15 residues in the CDR3. CDR3 DNA: TGTGCCAGCAGTTTAGGACACGGTCTAAATCAGCCCCAGCATTTT. The encoded protein is CASSLGHGLNQPQHF.

CDR3: CASSGPGRAGGNTIYF. CDR3 bases: TGTGCCAGCAGCGGCCCGGGCAGGGCGGGAGGAAACACCATATATTTT. The rearrangement joins TRBV2 to TRBJ1-3; weak D call: TRBD1 (5 bases). With 6 bases removed from V and 4 bases from J, the gap between germline ends came to 19 bases. CDR1 is SNHLY, CDR2 FYNNEI, per germline. The CDR3 runs 16 residues.

The V gene is TRBV10-1, the J gene TRBJ1-1; D call uncertain. CDR1 WNHNN and CDR2 SYGVQD come from the germline V gene (reference sequence). The V end lost 2 bases, the J end lost 1 base, and 5 bases lay between the germline ends. The CDR3 has 13 residues. In DNA form, the CDR3 reads TGCGCCAGCAGTGAGAATCCGAACACTGAAGCTTTCTTT. It specifies CASSENPNTEAFF.

The rearrangement links TRBV27 to TRBJ1-1; perhaps TRBD1 as D (6 bases). The CDR3 is 15 amino acids. V shed 7 bases and J shed 2 bases, with 17 bases lying between them. From germline, CDR1 is MNHEY and CDR2 SMNVEV (reference sequence). The CDR3 sequence: CASTLGGGINTEAFF. Here the CDR3 DNA reads TGTGCCAGCACCCTAGGGGGAGGGATAAACACTGAAGCTTTCTTT.

A single count supports this clone. The rearrangement links TRBV9 to TRBJ1-2, with D unresolved. The germline V gene encodes CDR1 SGDLS and CDR2 YYNGEE. CDR3 size: 14 residues. V shed 2 bases and J shed 8 bases, with 16 bases lying between them. CDR3 DNA: TGTGCCAGCAGCGTCCAAATCGAGTCTAAGGGCTACACCTTC. This codes for CASSVQIESKGYTF. Looking up the rest from reference TRBV9 and TRBJ1-2 gives the full variable domain: DSGVTQTPKHLITATGQRVTLRCSPRSGDLSVYWYQQSLDQGLQFLIQYYNGEERAKGNILERFSAQQFPDLHSELNLSSLELGDSALYFCASSVQIESKGYTFGSGTRLTVV.

The V call is TRBV6-2 or TRBV6-3, the J call TRBJ2-7; weak D call: TRBD2 (5 bases). The CDR3 loop spans 12 amino acids. V was cut by 6 bases and J by 7 bases, with 13 bases left in between. Germline CDR1 MNHEY, CDR2 SVGEGT. The CDR3 is CASSLYTGEQYV. Here the CDR3 DNA reads TGTGCCAGCAGCCTTTATACGGGAGAGCAGTACGTC.

The V gene is TRBV18, the J gene TRBJ1-1; possible D gene TRBD1, 5 bases. The CDR3 runs to 13 residues. Deletions cut 6 bases from V and 1 base from J, with 9 bases between. CDR1 KGHSH and CDR2 LQKENI come from the germline V gene. The DNA of the CDR3 is TGTGCCAGCTCGCCGACAGCGAACACTGAAGCTTTCTTT. It specifies CASSPTANTEAFF.

The V and J genes are TRBV20-1 and TRBJ2-7; 7 positions match TRBD1. CDR3 length: 11 amino acids. Trimming removed 7 bases from V and 5 bases from J; junction bases left unmatched: 5. The germline V gene encodes CDR1 DFQATT and CDR2 SNEGSKA (reference sequence). The CDR3 DNA follows: TGCAGTGTTCTCCAGGGGGACGAGCAGTACGTC. Encoded protein: CSVLQGDEQYV.

The V call is TRBV6-5, the J call TRBJ2-7, with TRBD2 matching over 8 bases. Germline V gene sequence: CDR1 MNHEY, CDR2 SVGAGI. Losses at the gene ends were 10 bases for V and 2 bases for J; bases not matched to a gene: 4. The CDR3 consists of 12 residues. CDR3 region: CATGGVTYEQYF. CDR3 sequence (DNA): TGTGCCACGGGGGGGGTAACCTACGAGCAGTACTTC.

This chain uses TRBV28 with TRBJ2-2; D remains ambiguous. CDR3 length: 17 amino acids. The V gene's germline CDR1 is MDHEN and CDR2 SYDVKM. The germline V and J ends were trimmed by 3 bases and 5 bases, with 19 bases remaining between them. The CDR3 loop reads CASSFQRLAVGTGELFF. DNA for the CDR3: TGTGCCAGCAGTTTTCAGCGCTTAGCAGTCGGAACCGGGGAGCTGTTTTTT.